The entry below describes one T cell receptor (beta chain). This sample is part of a study of T cells in tuberculosis. Sorting used thawed, overnight-rested PBMC stained with anti-CD3, a viability dye and GMM-loaded CD1B tetramer. The CD1B tetramers carried C32 glucose monomycolate purified from Rhodococcus equi. PBMC for tetramer sorting were first depleted of CD14-expressing monocytes. Roughly 92,000 tetramer-negative cells were sorted from each donor. The CDR3 runs to 15 residues. V trimming: 2 bases; J trimming: 4 bases; junction bases outside the gene matches: 5. Germline values: CDR1 SGHAT, CDR2 FQNNGV. Sequencing of TCR-alpha and TCR-beta chains was unpaired. The repertoire was sequenced with immunoSEQ multiplex PCR; TCRdb's copy has only in-frame clones and lacks some. The table lists some 60,000 clones, about four fifths of them singletons, with 9.5% to 15% in the top ten.

Material for sequencing was CD1b-GMM tetramer-negative cells sorted from PBMCs. This TCR was recovered from an adult woman with latent tuberculosis. This chain joins TRBV11-2 and TRBJ2-7; TRBD1 aligns across 10 bases. The chain's CDR3 is CASSLHKDRGYEQYF. The CDR3 nucleotides read TGTGCCAGCAGCTTACATAAGGACAGGGGGTACGAGCAGTACTTC.